This T cell receptor (beta chain) was obtained from a study of neoadjuvant nivolumab and ipilimumab in lung cancer. On the study more broadly: Patients got nivolumab 3 mg/kg on days 1, 15 and 29; combination added ipilimumab 1 mg/kg day 1.

Overall study findings and caveats: TCR richness and clonality were higher in tumors than adjacent uninvolved lung. From pretherapy to surgery, tumor richness and clonality rose with dual therapy. TCR sequencing covered a small number of samples.

Comments on this clone: Its antigen remains unknown.

Data came from immunoSEQ multiplex PCR; TCRdb stores just in-frame clones and leaves some out. The sample holds tens of thousands of clones, roughly nine tenths seen once. Trimming removed 7 bases at V and 2 bases at J, with 15 bases between. Germline V gene lookup returns CDR1 LGHNT and CDR2 FRNRAP. The CDR3 totals 14 residues. Specimen: peripheral blood, collected after neoadjuvant nivolumab, alone or with ipilimumab, at or shortly before surgery. This sequence joins TRBV12-5 and TRBJ2-7; the D is unclear. The sequence derives from an adult with non-small cell lung cancer. The CDR3 DNA is TGTGCTAGTGCCCTTGGCGACATCCCCTACGAGCAGTACTTC. This sequence encodes CASALGDIPYEQYF.